This paragraph covers one T cell receptor beta chain sequence. Generated by immunoSEQ multiplex PCR, the TCRdb table keeps only in-frame clones and is missing some. The repertoire includes some 97,000 clones, around nine tenths of them detected once, and 3.3% sits in the top ten. This specimen belongs to a study of T cell responses to AZD1222 COVID-19 vaccine. V shed 4 bases and J 4 bases; nucleotides not matched to a gene: 4. Germline V gene data show CDR1 as MGHRA and CDR2 as YSYEKL. The CDR3 has 15 amino acids. Material: peripheral blood, obtained on day 0 of AZD1222 vaccination. The V gene is TRBV4-1, the J gene TRBJ2-2, with TRBD2 identical over 9 bases. This TCR came from an adult in good health. The CDR3 reads CASSPGLAGTGELFF. CDR3 sequence (DNA): TGCGCCAGCAGCCCGGGACTAGCTGGCACCGGGGAGCTGTTTTTT.